These T cell receptor beta chains were read from a single sample in a study of T cells in Graves' hyperthyroidism and ophthalmopathy. MiXCR, run by TCRdb on the multiplex PCR reads, gives a single entry per CDR3 protein. The table records about 250,000 distinct CDR3 sequences, about 20% of them present only once. The source material was blood. All receptors derive from a man aged 30 to 39 with Graves' ophthalmopathy. The CDR3 runs from the conserved cysteine through the conserved F or W. A D gene is named only where the DNA matches it firmly. Size values are once, few and many counts, or a class for expanded clones, and some rows have none.

size | D | J | V | length | DNA | CDR3
. | . | TRBJ2-5 | TRBV27 | 13 | TGTGCCAGCAGTTTATGGCCCCCGGAGACCCAGTACTTC | CASSLWPPETQYF
many | TRBD2 | TRBJ2-3 | TRBV11-1 | 16 | TGTGCCAGCACCATCGCTAGCGGGACCCACACAGATACGCAGTATTTT | CASTIASGTHTDTQYF
once | . | TRBJ2-7 | TRBV9 | 15 | TGTGCCAGCAGCGTAGCTGGGCCTAGCTCCTACGAGCAGTACTTC | CASSVAGPSSYEQYF
few | TRBD1 | TRBJ2-1 | TRBV2 | 13 | TGTGCCAACCGGGACAGGGAATACAATGAGCAGTTCTTC | CANRDREYNEQFF
many | . | TRBJ1-5 | TRBV3-1 | 16 | TGTGCCAGCAGCCCCTCAGGGAGTTACAGCAATCAGCCCCAGCATTTT | CASSPSGSYSNQPQHF
. | . | TRBJ1-2 | TRBV12-3/TRBV12-4 | 15 | TGTGCCAGCAGTTTATGGTCATCGGGTTGGGATGGCTACACCTTC | CASSLWSSGWDGYTF
few | . | TRBJ1-5 | TRBV24-1 | 16 | TGTGCCACCATCGGAGATAATTACAGTCTCGATCAGCCCCAGCATTTT | CATIGDNYSLDQPQHF
. | TRBD2 | TRBJ2-5 | TRBV10-2 | 13 | TGCGCCACTCGGGACTACGTTCAAGAGACCCAGTACTTC | CATRDYVQETQYF
many | . | TRBJ1-6 | TRBV6-2/TRBV6-3 | 12 | TGTGCCAGCAAGGCAGGGTATTCACCCCTCCACTTT | CASKAGYSPLHF
. | TRBD2 | TRBJ2-2 | TRBV4-1 | 15 | TGCGCCAGCAGCCCGGGGACTAGCCTGACCGGGGAGCTGTTTTTT | CASSPGTSLTGELFF
many | . | TRBJ2-7 | TRBV12-3/TRBV12-4 | 14 | TGTGCCAGCAGTTACCGGGACGGGTACTACGAGCAGTACTTC | CASSYRDGYYEQYF
many | TRBD2 | TRBJ2-5 | TRBV11-3 | 17 | TGTGCCAGCAGCTCCGGGAGGGGCAGAGTGGGACAAGAGACCCAGTACTTC | CASSSGRGRVGQETQYF
once | . | TRBJ2-1 | TRBV12-3/TRBV12-4 | 15 | TGTGCCAGCAGTGGACGGCTAGCCCTCTACAATGAGCAGTTCTTC | CASSGRLALYNEQFF
few | . | TRBJ1-1 | TRBV18 | 15 | TGTGCCAGCTCACCACCATCAGGGAAGAACACTGAAGCTTTCTTT | CASSPPSGKNTEAFF
. | . | TRBJ2-1 | TRBV7-8 | 15 | TGTGCCAGCAGCTTAGGGGTACCCTCCTACAATGAGCAGTTCTTC | CASSLGVPSYNEQFF
few | . | TRBJ2-5 | TRBV9 | 15 | TGTGCCAGCAGCGTAGGGAACTCCTTAGGGGAGACCCAGTACTTC | CASSVGNSLGETQYF
many | . | TRBJ1-1 | TRBV6-1 | 14 | TGTGCCAGCAGTGAATCAACGATGGGGACTGAAGCTTTCTTT | CASSESTMGTEAFF
. | TRBD2 | TRBJ2-1 | TRBV19 | 15 | TGTGCCTCCAGCCCCCTAGCGGGAGCCCCCTTTGAGCAGTTCTTC | CASSPLAGAPFEQFF
many | . | TRBJ2-1 | TRBV11-3 | 15 | TGTGCCAGCAGCCGGGGGGGCCAGGGGGGGAATGAGCAGTTCTTC | CASSRGGQGGNEQFF
few | . | TRBJ1-2 | TRBV7-2 | 13 | TGTGCCAGCAGCTTAGCTCGCCTGCTTGGCTACACCTTC | CASSLARLLGYTF
few | . | TRBJ2-7 | TRBV12-5 | 14 | TGTGCTAGTGGTTTGGGACTAGGAGGCGACGAGCAGTACTTC | CASGLGLGGDEQYF
. | . | TRBJ2-3 | TRBV24-1 | 14 | TGTGCCACCAGTCCTAGCTTGTCCACAGATACGCAGTATTTT | CATSPSLSTDTQYF
many | TRBD1 | TRBJ2-7 | TRBV28 | 13 | TGTGCCAGCAGCCGCCCCGGGACAGGCGAGCAGTACTTC | CASSRPGTGEQYF
. | TRBD1 | TRBJ1-5 | TRBV27 | 16 | TGTGCCAGCAGTTTATCTGTTACAGGGGGCACTAAATCCCAGCATTTT | CASSLSVTGGTKSQHF
. | TRBD1 | TRBJ1-1 | TRBV6-4 | 14 | TGTGCCAGCAGTGACGGGCCAGGGGGGACTGAAGCTTTCTTT | CASSDGPGGTEAFF
. | TRBD2 | TRBJ2-7 | TRBV7-3 | 15 | TGTGCCAGCAGCTTAGATGCGGGAGCCGGCTACGAGCAGTACTTC | CASSLDAGAGYEQYF
. | TRBD1 | TRBJ2-1 | TRBV7-9 | 15 | TGTGCCAGCAGCCACGATGTGGACAGGTACAATGAGCAGTTCTTC | CASSHDVDRYNEQFF
. | . | TRBJ2-7 | TRBV19 | 14 | TGTGCCAGTAGTATAGAGGCACAAACGAAGGAGCAGTACTTC | CASSIEAQTKEQYF
. | . | TRBJ1-5 | TRBV12-3/TRBV12-4 | 14 | TGTGCCAGCAGTTTAGCCAGGCATCTGGCGGCCCAGCATTTT | CASSLARHLAAQHF
few | . | TRBJ2-2 | TRBV5-1 | 14 | TGCGCCAGCAGCGAGGACAGGAACACCGGGGAGCTGTTTTTT | CASSEDRNTGELFF
many | TRBD1 | TRBJ1-2 | TRBV12-3/TRBV12-4 | 13 | TGTGCCAGCAGACAGGGGGCTGGGTATGGCTACACCTTC | CASRQGAGYGYTF
. | . | TRBJ1-1 | TRBV19 | 15 | TGTGCCAGTAGTATAGATAGGAGTAGGAACACTGAAGCTTTCTTT | CASSIDRSRNTEAFF
. | . | TRBJ2-4 | TRBV19 | 14 | TGTGCCAGTAGGGTCCTCGGACAAAAAAACATTCAGTACTTC | CASRVLGQKNIQYF
few | . | TRBJ2-7 | TRBV6-1 | 14 | TGTGCCAGCAGCGACCGGCGGTGGGGGGACGAGCAGTACTTC | CASSDRRWGDEQYF
few | . | TRBJ2-3 | TRBV7-6 | 13 | TGTGCCAGCAGCTTTATAGCGTCAGATACGCAGTATTTT | CASSFIASDTQYF
many | TRBD2 | TRBJ2-5 | TRBV28 | 14 | TGTGCCAGCAGCCCACCTAGCGGGAGCGAGACCCAGTACTTC | CASSPPSGSETQYF
. | TRBD2 | TRBJ2-1 | TRBV29-1 | 14 | TGCAGCGTTGAAACTAGCGGGAGGTGGAATGAGCAGTTCTTC | CSVETSGRWNEQFF
few | TRBD2 | TRBJ2-1 | TRBV24-1 | 15 | TGTGCCACCAGTAGTAGCGGGAGCCCCTACAATGAGCAGTTCTTC | CATSSSGSPYNEQFF
many | TRBD2 | TRBJ2-7 | TRBV20-1 | 14 | TGCAGTGCTAGGTCTCCTAGCGGCCTCTACGAGCAGTACTTC | CSARSPSGLYEQYF
many | . | TRBJ1-3 | TRBV5-1 | 13 | TGCGCCAGCAGCTTGGACAGGGGAAACACCATATATTTT | CASSLDRGNTIYF
. | TRBD2 | TRBJ2-3 | TRBV14 | 16 | TGTGCCAGCGGGACTAGCGGGAGGGCTGGCACAGATACGCAGTATTTT | CASGTSGRAGTDTQYF
. | . | TRBJ2-1 | TRBV24-1 | 13 | TGTGCCACCAGTGATCCAGGGTACAATGAGCAGTTCTTC | CATSDPGYNEQFF
. | TRBD1 | TRBJ2-7 | TRBV20-1 | 15 | TGCAGTGCTAGACAGGTCCAGGGGGCCGGTGGCGAGCAGTACTTC | CSARQVQGAGGEQYF
many | . | TRBJ2-1 | TRBV3-1 | 15 | TGTGCCAGCAGCCAAGGACTAGAAGCCTACAATGAGCAGTTCTTC | CASSQGLEAYNEQFF
many | TRBD2 | TRBJ2-3 | TRBV28 | 17 | TGTGCCAGCAGTGCCACACTAGCGGGAGGGCCGGGAGATACGCAGTATTTT | CASSATLAGGPGDTQYF
. | TRBD2 | TRBJ2-7 | TRBV12-3/TRBV12-4 | 14 | TGTGCCAGCAGCCGGCGGGAGGGCTCCTACGAGCAGTACTTC | CASSRREGSYEQYF
. | . | TRBJ2-1 | TRBV5-5 | 12 | TGTGCCAGCAGCTTTTTCGACAATGAGCAGTTCTTC | CASSFFDNEQFF
few | TRBD2 | TRBJ2-1 | TRBV5-5 | 15 | TGTGCCAGCAGCCCTACTAGCGGGCTATACAATGAGCAGTTCTTC | CASSPTSGLYNEQFF
. | . | TRBJ1-2 | TRBV25-1 | 14 | TGTGCCAGCAGTGAACACGGACGGCCCTATGGCTACACCTTC | CASSEHGRPYGYTF
few | TRBD1 | TRBJ2-2 | TRBV5-1 | 18 | TGCGCCAGCAGCTCGAACAATCCGGGACAGGGGTCCGTCGGGGAGCTGTTTTTT | CASSSNNPGQGSVGELFF
. | . | TRBJ2-7 | TRBV20-1 | 15 | TGCAGTGCTAGAGATCCCGGGATGTGGAACTACGAGCAGTACTTC | CSARDPGMWNYEQYF
few | . | TRBJ1-3 | TRBV7-9 | 14 | TGTGCCAGCAGCCTATCGGGTGATGGAAACACCATATATTTT | CASSLSGDGNTIYF
. | . | TRBJ2-5 | TRBV7-9 | 14 | TGTGCCGGGGGGCCAGGCAGGGACCAAGAGACCCAGTACTTC | CAGGPGRDQETQYF
many | . | TRBJ2-7 | TRBV7-9 | 14 | TGTGCCAGCAGCTTAGAGGCGGGGACCCCTCAGCAGTACTTC | CASSLEAGTPQQYF
once | TRBD2 | TRBJ2-1 | TRBV6-2/TRBV6-3 | 16 | TGTGCCAGCAGCGAGGGACTAGCGGTCTCCTACAATGAGCAGTTCTTC | CASSEGLAVSYNEQFF